Sequencing of this TCR beta chain was carried out in a study of blood T cell repertoires in COVID-19. Study summary: Sites in the United States, Italy and Spain provided acute and convalescent COVID-19 samples. In each case, the material was cDNA or gDNA derived from T cells, B-cell-depleted T cells, or PBMCs.

CDR3 length: 16 amino acids. The V gene's germline CDR1 is SGDLS and CDR2 YYNGEE. V lost 3 bases to trimming and J lost 5 bases; unmatched junction nucleotides: 11. The authors' processing: Nucleated cell counts were estimated from reference gene primer amplification. Clones were read by immunoSEQ multiplex PCR, and TCRdb kept only the in-frame ones, dropping some. That table gives V, J and clone size, and the DNA gave D and trimming. The repertoire holds roughly 400,000 clones, with approximately 86% as singletons. The clonotype originates from a woman aged 40-49 years with acute COVID-19. This sequence joins TRBV9 and TRBJ2-1, with 7 bases identical to TRBD1. Sequencing used PBMCs or T cells enriched from blood (not recorded which). CDR3 nucleotides: TGTGCCAGCAGCGATCCCCTAGACAGGGAAAACAATGAGCAGTTCTTC. It is translated as CASSDPLDRENNEQFF. Using reference TRBV9 and TRBJ2-1 for the parts outside the CDR3, the full variable domain is DSGVTQTPKHLITATGQRVTLRCSPRSGDLSVYWYQQSLDQGLQFLIQYYNGEERAKGNILERFSAQQFPDLHSELNLSSLELGDSALYFCASSDPLDRENNEQFFGPGTRLTVL.